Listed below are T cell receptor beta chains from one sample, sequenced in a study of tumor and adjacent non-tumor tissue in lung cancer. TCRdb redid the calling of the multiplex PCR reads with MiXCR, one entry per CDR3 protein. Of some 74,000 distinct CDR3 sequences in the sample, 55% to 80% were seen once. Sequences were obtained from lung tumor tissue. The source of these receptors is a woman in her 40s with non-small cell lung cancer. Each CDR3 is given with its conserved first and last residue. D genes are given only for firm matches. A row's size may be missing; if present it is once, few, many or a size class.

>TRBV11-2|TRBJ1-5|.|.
TGTGCCAGCAGCTTTAAAGGGGCACCCAAGCAGCCCCTGCATTTT
CASSFKGAPKQPLHF
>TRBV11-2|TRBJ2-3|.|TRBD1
TGTGCCAGCGGCTTTGATCAGGGGGCCCCGACAGATACGCAGTTTTTT
CASGFDQGAPTDTQFF
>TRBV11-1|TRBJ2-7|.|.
TGTGTCAGCCTCTTCCGAACAGACGGGGTCTACGAGCAGTACTTC
CVSLFRTDGVYEQYF
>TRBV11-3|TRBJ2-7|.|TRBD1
TGTGCCGGCGGCTCCCGGGACAGGGACTCGGAGCAGTACTTC
CAGGSRDRDSEQYF
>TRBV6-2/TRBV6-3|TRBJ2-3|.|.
TGTACCAGCAGTTACTCTGGGGTTAGTACAGATACGCAGTATTTT
CTSSYSGVSTDTQYF
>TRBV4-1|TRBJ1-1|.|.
TGCGCCAGCAGCTCGTCGGTTAGAGAAGTTACTGAAGCTTTCTTT
CASSSSVREVTEAFF
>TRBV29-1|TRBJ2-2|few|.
TGCAGTGTCCGTACCGGGATGGAGAGGGAGCTGTTTTTT
CSVRTGMERELFF
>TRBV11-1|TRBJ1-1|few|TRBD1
TGTGCCACCATTCACACCGGGACAGGGAGAGCTGAAGCTTTCTTT
CATIHTGTGRAEAFF
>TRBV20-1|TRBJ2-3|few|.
TGCAGTGCTAGCGAGGCGTCTCGCACAGATACGCAGTATTTT
CSASEASRTDTQYF
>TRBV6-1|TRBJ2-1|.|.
TGTGCCGGCAGCCTAAGGGGGGGGTTCTCTCGCAGTAATGAGCAGTTCTTC
CAGSLRGGFSRSNEQFF
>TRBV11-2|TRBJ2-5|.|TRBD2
TGTGCCAGCAACCAAACTCCTGGCGGGGGGAAAGAGACCCAGTACTTC
CASNQTPGGGKETQYF
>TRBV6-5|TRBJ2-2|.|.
TGTGCCAGCAGCCGCAGTTGGACAGCGAACACAGGGGAGCTGTTTTTT
CASSRSWTANTGELFF
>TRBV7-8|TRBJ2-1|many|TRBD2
TGTGCCAGCAGCTCGGGACTAGCGGGAGGGTACAATGAGCAGTTCTTC
CASSSGLAGGYNEQFF
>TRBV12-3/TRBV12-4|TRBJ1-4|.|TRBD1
TGTGCCAGCGGTTTCTGGCGCGACGGGACAGTTTCATCAACTAATGAAAAACTGTTTTTT
CASGFWRDGTVSSTNEKLFF
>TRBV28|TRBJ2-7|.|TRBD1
TGTGCCAGCAGTCTGATCCCTGACAGGGCCTATGAGCAGTACTTC
CASSLIPDRAYEQYF
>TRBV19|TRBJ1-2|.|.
TGTGCCAGTAGTCCCCTCTGGCGGGAACAAGGCGGCTACACCTTC
CASSPLWREQGGYTF
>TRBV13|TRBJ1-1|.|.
TGTGCCAGCAGTTTAAAGGGCTTTATTGAGGACACTGGAGCTTTCTTT
CASSLKGFIEDTGAFF
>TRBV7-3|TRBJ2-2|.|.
TGTGCCAGCAGCTTCGACAGTTACACCGAGGAGCTGTTTTTT
CASSFDSYTEELFF
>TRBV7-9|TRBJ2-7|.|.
TGTGCCAGCACCAGCATGGGGGCCTCCTACGAGCGGTACTTC
CASTSMGASYERYF
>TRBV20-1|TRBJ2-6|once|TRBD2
TGCAGTACTAAACGACTAGCGGGAGGAGCTGGGGCAAACGTCCTGACTTTC
CSTKRLAGGAGANVLTF